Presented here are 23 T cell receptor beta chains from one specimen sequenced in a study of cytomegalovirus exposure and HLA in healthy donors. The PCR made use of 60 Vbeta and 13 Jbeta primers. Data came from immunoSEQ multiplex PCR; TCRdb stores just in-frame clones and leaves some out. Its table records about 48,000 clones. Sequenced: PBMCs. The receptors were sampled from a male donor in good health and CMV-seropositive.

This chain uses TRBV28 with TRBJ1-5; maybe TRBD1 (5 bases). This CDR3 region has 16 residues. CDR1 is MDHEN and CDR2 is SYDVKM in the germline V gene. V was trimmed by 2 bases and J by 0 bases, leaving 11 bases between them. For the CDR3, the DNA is TGTGCCAGCAGTTTACTGGGCAGGGATAGCAATCAGCCCCAGCATTTT. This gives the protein CASSLLGRDSNQPQHF.

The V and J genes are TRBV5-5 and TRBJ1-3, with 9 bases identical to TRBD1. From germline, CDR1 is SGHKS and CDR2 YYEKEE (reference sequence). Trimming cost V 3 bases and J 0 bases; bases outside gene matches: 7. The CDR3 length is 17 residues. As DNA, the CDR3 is TGTGCCAGCAGCTCTCGGGACAGGGTCCTCTCTGGAAACACCATATATTTT. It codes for CASSSRDRVLSGNTIYF.

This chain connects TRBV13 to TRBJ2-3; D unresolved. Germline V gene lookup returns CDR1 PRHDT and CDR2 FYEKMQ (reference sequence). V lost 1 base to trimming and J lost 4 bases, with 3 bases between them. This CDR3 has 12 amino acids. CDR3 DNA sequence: TGTGCCAGCAGCTTAGTCTCAGATACGCAGTATTTT. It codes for CASSLVSDTQYF.

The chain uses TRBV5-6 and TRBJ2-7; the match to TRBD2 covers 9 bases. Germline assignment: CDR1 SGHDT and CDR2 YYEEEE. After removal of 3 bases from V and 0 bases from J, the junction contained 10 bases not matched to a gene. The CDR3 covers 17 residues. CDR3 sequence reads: CASSWGLAGITSYEQYF. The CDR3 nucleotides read TGTGCCAGCAGCTGGGGTCTAGCGGGGATAACCTCCTACGAGCAGTACTTC.

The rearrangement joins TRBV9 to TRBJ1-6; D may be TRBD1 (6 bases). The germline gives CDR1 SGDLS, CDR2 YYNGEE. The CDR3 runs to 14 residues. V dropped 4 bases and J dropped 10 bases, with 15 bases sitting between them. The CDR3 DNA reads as TGTGCCAGCAGCTCAACAGGGTGGGGGTCACCCCTCCACTTT. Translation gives CASSSTGWGSPLHF.

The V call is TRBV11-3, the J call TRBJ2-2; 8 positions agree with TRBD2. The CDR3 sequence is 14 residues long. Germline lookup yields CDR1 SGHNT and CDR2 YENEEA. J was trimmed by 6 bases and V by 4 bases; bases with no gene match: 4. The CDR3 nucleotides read TGTGCCAGCAGCTCTGGACTAGCCCCCGGGGAGCTGTTTTTT. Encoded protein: CASSSGLAPGELFF.

CDR3 sequence: CASRGQRGAYNEQFF. CDR3 nucleotides: TGTGCCAGCAGGGGCCAGCGGGGGGCATACAATGAGCAGTTCTTC. The chain uses TRBV7-2 and TRBJ2-1; 9 bases align to TRBD2. This CDR3 is 15 amino acids long. V gave up 6 bases and J gave up 4 bases; unmatched junction bases: 7. CDR1 is SGHTA and CDR2 is FQGNSA in the germline V gene.

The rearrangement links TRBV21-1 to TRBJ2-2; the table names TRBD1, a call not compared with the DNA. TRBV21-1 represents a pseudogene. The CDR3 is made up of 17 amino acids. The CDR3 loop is CASSKGYRGQRPGELFF. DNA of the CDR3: TGTGCCAGCAGCAAGGGTTACAGGGGCCAACGTCCCGGGGAGCTGTTTTTT.

The CDR3 region is CASSLGGPTGPNQPQHF. CDR3 coding DNA: TGTGCCAGCAGCTTGGGCGGGCCTACAGGGCCCAATCAGCCCCAGCATTTT. V is TRBV5-6 and J is TRBJ1-5, with D possibly being TRBD1 (6 bases). Trimming removed 0 bases at V and 3 bases at J, with 16 bases between. The germline V gene encodes CDR1 SGHDT and CDR2 YYEEEE. The length of the CDR3 is 17 residues.

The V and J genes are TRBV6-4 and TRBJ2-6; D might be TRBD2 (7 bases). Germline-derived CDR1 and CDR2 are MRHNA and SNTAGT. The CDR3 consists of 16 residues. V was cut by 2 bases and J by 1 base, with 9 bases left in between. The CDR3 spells CASSDRGASGANVLTF. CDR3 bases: TGTGCCAGCAGTGACCGGGGGGCTTCTGGGGCCAACGTCCTGACTTTC.

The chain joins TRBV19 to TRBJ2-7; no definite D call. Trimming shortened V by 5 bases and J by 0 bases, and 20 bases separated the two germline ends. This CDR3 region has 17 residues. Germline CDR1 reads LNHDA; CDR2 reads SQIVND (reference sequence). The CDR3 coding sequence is TGTGCCAGTAGTCCAATGGTTCTGGGCACCCCCTCCTACGAGCAGTACTTC. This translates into CASSPMVLGTPSYEQYF.

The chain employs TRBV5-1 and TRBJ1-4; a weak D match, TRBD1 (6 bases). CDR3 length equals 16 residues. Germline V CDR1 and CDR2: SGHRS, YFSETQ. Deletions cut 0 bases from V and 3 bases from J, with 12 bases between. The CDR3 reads CASSLGGRGANEKLFF. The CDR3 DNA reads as TGCGCCAGCAGCTTGGGTGGCAGGGGAGCTAATGAAAAACTGTTTTTT.

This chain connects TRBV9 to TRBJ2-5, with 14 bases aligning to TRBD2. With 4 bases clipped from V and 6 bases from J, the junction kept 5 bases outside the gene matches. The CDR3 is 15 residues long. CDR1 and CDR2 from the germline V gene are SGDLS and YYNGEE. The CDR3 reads CASSPGLAGEQTQYF. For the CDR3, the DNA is TGTGCCAGCAGCCCGGGACTAGCGGGGGAACAGACCCAGTACTTC.

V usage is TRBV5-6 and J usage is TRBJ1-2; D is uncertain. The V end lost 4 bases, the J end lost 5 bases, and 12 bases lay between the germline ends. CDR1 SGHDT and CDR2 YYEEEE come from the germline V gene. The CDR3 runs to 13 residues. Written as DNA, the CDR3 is TGTGCCAGCAGCCACCGGGTCGGGTATGGCTACACCTTC. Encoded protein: CASSHRVGYGYTF.

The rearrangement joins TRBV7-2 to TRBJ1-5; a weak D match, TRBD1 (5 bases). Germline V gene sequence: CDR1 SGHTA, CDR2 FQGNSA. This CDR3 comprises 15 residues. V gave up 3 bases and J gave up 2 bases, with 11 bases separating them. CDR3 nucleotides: TGTGCCAGCAGCTTTTCGGGGGGGGGCAATCAGCCCCAGCATTTT. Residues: CASSFSGGGNQPQHF.

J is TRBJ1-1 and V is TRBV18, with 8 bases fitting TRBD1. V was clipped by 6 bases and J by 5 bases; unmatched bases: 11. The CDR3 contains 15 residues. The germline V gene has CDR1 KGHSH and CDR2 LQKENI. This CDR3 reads CASSPGGVIWTEAFF. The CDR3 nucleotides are TGTGCCAGCTCCCCAGGGGGCGTTATTTGGACTGAAGCTTTCTTT.

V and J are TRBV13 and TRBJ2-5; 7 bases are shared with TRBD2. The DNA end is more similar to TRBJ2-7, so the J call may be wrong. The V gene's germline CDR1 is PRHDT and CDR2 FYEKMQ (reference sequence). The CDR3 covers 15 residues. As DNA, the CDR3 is TGTGCCAGCAGCCTCCGACTAGCAGCTAGCTACGAGCAGTACTTC. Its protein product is CASSLRLAASYEQYF.

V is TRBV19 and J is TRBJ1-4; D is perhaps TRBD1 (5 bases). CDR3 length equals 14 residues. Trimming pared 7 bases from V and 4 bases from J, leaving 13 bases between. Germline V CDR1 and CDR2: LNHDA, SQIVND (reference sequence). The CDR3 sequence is CASTIQVFNEKLFF. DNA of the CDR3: TGTGCCAGTACCATACAGGTTTTTAATGAAAAACTGTTTTTT.

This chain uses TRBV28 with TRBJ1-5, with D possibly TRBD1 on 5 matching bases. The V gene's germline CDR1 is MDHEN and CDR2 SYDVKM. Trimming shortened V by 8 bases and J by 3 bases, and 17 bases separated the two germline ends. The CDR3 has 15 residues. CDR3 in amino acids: CASGTTGRDNQPQHF. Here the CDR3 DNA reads TGTGCCAGCGGAACCACGGGCAGGGACAATCAGCCCCAGCATTTT.

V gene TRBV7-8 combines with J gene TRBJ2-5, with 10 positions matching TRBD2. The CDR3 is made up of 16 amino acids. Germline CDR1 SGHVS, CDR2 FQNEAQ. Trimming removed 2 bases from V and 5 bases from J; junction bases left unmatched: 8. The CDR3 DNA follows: TGTGCCAGCAGCTTACATACTAGCGGGGACCGGGAGACCCAGTACTTC. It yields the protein CASSLHTSGDRETQYF.

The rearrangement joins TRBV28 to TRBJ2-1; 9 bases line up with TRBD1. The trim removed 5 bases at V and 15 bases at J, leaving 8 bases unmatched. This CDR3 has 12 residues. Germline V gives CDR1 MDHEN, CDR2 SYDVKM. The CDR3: CASSRPGTGPFF. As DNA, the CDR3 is TGTGCCAGCAGTCGCCCCGGGACAGGGCCGTTCTTC.

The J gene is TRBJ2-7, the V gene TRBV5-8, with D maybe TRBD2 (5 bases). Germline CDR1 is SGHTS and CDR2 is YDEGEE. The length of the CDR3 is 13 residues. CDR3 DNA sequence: TGTGCCAGCAGCTCCGACCTAGAGGGTCCGCTTGAGGTC. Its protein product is CASSSDLEGPLEV.

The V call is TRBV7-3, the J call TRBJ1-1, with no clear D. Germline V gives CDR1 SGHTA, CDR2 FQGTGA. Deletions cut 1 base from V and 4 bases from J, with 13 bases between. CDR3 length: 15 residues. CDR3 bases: TGTGCCAGCAGCTTAAAGTCGGGGATAGGCACTGAAGCTTTCTTT. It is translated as CASSLKSGIGTEAFF.